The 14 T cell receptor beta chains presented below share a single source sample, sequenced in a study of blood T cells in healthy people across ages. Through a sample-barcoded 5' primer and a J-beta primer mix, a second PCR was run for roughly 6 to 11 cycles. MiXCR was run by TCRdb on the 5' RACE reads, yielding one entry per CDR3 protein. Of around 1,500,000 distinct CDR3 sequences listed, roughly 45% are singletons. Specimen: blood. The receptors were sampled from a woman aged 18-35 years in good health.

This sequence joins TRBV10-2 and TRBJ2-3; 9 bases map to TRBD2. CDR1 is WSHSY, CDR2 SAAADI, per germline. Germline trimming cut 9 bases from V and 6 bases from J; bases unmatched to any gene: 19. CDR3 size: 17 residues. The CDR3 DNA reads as TGCGCCAGTTCTGGTCTTGGGCCAGCGGGGGGCAGGGATACGCAGTATTTT. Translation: CASSGLGPAGGRDTQYF.

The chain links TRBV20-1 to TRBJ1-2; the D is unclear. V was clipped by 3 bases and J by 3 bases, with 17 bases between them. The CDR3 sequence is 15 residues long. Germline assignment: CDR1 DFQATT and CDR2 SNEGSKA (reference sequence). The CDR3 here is CSARNPGIGYYGYTF. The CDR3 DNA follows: TGCAGTGCTAGGAATCCGGGCATAGGGTACTATGGCTACACCTTC.

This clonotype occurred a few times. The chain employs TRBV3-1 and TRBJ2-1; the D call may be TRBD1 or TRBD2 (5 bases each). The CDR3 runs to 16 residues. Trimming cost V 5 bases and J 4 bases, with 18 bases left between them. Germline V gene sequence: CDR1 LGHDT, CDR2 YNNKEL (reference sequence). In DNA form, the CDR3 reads TGTGCCAGCAGCGTACACGGAGCGGACACTTACAATGAGCAGTTCTTC. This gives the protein CASSVHGADTYNEQFF.

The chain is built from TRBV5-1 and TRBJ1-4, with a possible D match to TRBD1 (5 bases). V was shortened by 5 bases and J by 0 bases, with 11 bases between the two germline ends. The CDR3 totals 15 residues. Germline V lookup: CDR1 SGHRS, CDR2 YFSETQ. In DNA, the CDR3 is TGCGCCAGCAGTGGGGGTTACTCAACTAATGAAAAACTGTTTTTT. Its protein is CASSGGYSTNEKLFF.

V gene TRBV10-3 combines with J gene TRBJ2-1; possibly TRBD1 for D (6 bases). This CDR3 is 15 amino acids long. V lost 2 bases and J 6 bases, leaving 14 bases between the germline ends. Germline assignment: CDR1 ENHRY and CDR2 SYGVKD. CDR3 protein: CAISEKGGSLNEQFF. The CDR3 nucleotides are TGTGCCATCAGTGAGAAAGGGGGAAGTCTCAATGAGCAGTTCTTC.

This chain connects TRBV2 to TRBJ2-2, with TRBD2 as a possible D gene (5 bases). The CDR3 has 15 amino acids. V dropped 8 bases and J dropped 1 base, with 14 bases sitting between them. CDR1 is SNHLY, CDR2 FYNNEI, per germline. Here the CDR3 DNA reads TGTGCCAGCGGGAGTAGGCTTCAGAACACCGGGGAGCTGTTTTTT. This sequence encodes CASGSRLQNTGELFF.

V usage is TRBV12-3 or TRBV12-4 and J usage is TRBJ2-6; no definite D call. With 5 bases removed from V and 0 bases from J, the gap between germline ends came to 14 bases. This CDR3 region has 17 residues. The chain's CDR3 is CASSARVTNSGANVLTF. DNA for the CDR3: TGTGCCAGCAGTGCTCGGGTAACCAACTCTGGGGCCAACGTCCTGACTTTC.

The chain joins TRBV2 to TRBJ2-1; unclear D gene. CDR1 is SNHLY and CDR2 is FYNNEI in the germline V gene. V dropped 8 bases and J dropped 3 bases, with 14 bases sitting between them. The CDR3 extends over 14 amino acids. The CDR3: CASSRSEYYNEQFF. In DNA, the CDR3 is TGTGCCAGCTCGCGGAGCGAGTACTACAATGAGCAGTTCTTC.

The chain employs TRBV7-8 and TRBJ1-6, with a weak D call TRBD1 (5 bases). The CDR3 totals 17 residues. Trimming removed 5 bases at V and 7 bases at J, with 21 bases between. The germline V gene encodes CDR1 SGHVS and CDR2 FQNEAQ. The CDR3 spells CASSAIPRVTANSPLHF. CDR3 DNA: TGTGCCAGCAGCGCCATCCCCCGTGTGACAGCGAATTCACCCCTCCACTTT.

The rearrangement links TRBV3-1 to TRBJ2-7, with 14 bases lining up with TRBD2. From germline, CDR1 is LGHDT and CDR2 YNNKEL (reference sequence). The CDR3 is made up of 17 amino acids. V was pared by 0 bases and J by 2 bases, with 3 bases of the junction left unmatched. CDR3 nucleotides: TGTGCCAGCAGCCAAGAGACGACTAGCGGGAGGGCCTACGAGCAGTACTTC. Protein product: CASSQETTSGRAYEQYF.

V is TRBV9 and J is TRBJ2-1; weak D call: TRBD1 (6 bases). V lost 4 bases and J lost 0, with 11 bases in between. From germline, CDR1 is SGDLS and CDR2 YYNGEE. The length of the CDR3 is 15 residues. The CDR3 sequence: CASSPPGDSYNEQFF. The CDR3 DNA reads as TGTGCCAGCAGCCCCCCAGGGGACTCCTACAATGAGCAGTTCTTC.

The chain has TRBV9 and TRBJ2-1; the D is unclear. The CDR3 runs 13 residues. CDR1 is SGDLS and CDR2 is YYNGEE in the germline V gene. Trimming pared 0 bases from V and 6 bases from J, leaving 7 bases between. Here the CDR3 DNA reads TGTGCCAGCAGCGTAGGGGCTAGCAATGAGCAGTTCTTC. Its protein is CASSVGASNEQFF.

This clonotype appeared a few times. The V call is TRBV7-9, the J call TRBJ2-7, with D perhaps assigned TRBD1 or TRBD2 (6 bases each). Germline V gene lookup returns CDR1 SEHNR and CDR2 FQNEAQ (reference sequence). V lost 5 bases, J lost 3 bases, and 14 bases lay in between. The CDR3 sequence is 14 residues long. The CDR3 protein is CASSPPGAHYEQYF. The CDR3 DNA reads TGTGCCAGCAGCCCCCCGGGGGCCCACTACGAGCAGTACTTC.

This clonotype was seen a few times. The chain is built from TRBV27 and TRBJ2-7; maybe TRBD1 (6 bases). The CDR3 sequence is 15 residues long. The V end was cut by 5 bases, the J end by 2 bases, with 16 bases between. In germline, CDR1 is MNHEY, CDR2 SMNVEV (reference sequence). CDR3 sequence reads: CASSLGTKGTYEQYF. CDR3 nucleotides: TGTGCCAGCAGTCTCGGGACAAAAGGAACCTACGAGCAGTACTTC.